Listed below are T cell receptor beta chains from one sample, sequenced in a study of cytomegalovirus exposure and HLA in healthy donors. Assay: immunoSEQ multiplex PCR; the TCRdb copy retains only in-frame clones and omits some. This sample yields 200,000 to 300,000 clones, of which about 86% are seen a single time; 2.6% belongs to the top ten. The sample was PBMCs. The receptors stem from a man in his late teens or twenties in good health and CMV-seronegative. Both conserved end residues are part of each CDR3. The D gene is left open where the match is weak. Clone size is shown for a subset of rows, as once, few, many or a class of expanded clone.

d_call clone_size j_call v_call cdr3_aa cdr3_nt
TRBD2 . TRBJ2-7 TRBV7-6 CASSPGTSVYEQYF TGTGCCAGCAGCCCCGGGACTAGTGTCTACGAGCAGTACTTC
. once TRBJ1-5 TRBV4-3 CASSQVLQRGNQPQHF TGCGCCAGCAGCCAAGTGCTTCAAAGGGGTAATCAGCCCCAGCATTTT
. . TRBJ2-4 TRBV29-1 CSVEAVAKNIQYF TGCAGCGTTGAAGCGGTAGCCAAAAACATTCAGTACTTC
. . TRBJ1-5 TRBV6-1 CASSGELNQPQHF TGTGCCAGCAGTGGTGAGTTAAACCAGCCCCAGCATTTT
TRBD1 . TRBJ1-6 TRBV5-1 CASSSGQGAYNSPLHF TGCGCCAGCAGCTCGGGACAGGGAGCCTATAATTCACCCCTCCACTTT
. . TRBJ2-5 TRBV5-6 CASSLTGYRDPQYF TGTGCCAGCAGCCTAACAGGGTATCGGGACCCCCAGTACTTC
TRBD2 . TRBJ2-1 TRBV9 CASSVGLAGFDEQFF TGTGCCAGCAGCGTGGGACTAGCGGGATTCGATGAGCAGTTCTTC
TRBD2 . TRBJ2-1 TRBV28 CASSFVLAGYNEQFF TGTGCCAGCAGTTTCGTACTAGCGGGTTACAATGAGCAGTTCTTC
TRBD1 . TRBJ2-7 TRBV7-4 CASSHFRDRGRCEYYEQYF TGTGCCAGCAGCCACTTCCGGGACAGGGGGCGGTGCGAGTACTACGAGCAGTACTTC
. . TRBJ1-3 TRBV4-3 CASSQEGGRAGNTIYF TGCGCCAGCAGCCAAGAGGGGGGGCGCGCTGGAAACACCATATATTTT
TRBD1 . TRBJ2-7 TRBV7-8 CASSLGGPGQGAYEQYF TGTGCCAGCAGCTTAGGGGGACCGGGACAGGGGGCCTACGAGCAGTACTTC
TRBD2 once TRBJ2-2 TRBV28 CASSFWRLAGVRELFF TGTGCCAGCAGTTTTTGGCGGCTAGCGGGAGTCCGGGAGCTGTTTTTT
. . TRBJ2-1 TRBV11-3 CASSLNRDYEQFF TGTGCCAGCAGCTTAAACAGGGATTATGAGCAGTTCTTC
. . TRBJ1-2 TRBV6-6 CASSYQGGYTF TGTGCCAGCAGTTACCAGGGCGGCTACACCTTC
TRBD1 once TRBJ1-1 TRBV18 CASSPRGLNTEAFF TGTGCCAGCTCACCAAGGGGGCTGAACACTGAAGCTTTCTTT
. . TRBJ1-5 TRBV6-9 CASSYQDSGSNQPQHF TGTGCCAGCAGTTATCAAGACTCGGGGTCCAATCAGCCCCAGCATTTT
TRBD2 . TRBJ2-7 TRBV10-3 CAISEGLAGGRGYEQYF TGTGCCATCAGTGAGGGACTAGCGGGGGGCCGGGGTTACGAGCAGTACTTC
. once TRBJ1-1 TRBV28 CASSLSRLYTEAFF TGTGCCAGCAGTTTATCCAGGCTATACACTGAAGCTTTCTTT
. few TRBJ1-5 TRBV30 CAWSPAGLGQPQHF TGTGCCTGGAGCCCCGCAGGGTTAGGTCAGCCCCAGCATTTT
. . TRBJ2-7 TRBV2 CASSEAEPYEQYF TGTGCCAGCAGTGAAGCAGAGCCGTACGAGCAGTACTTC
TRBD1 . TRBJ2-1 TRBV27 CASSPTGGRYNEQFF TGTGCCAGCAGTCCCACAGGGGGACGATACAATGAGCAGTTCTTC
. . TRBJ1-2 TRBV5-1 CASSLFGTDYGYTF TGCGCCAGCAGCTTGTTCGGGACTGACTATGGCTACACCTTC
TRBD2 . TRBJ2-2 TRBV27 CASSPGTSSAGELFF TGTGCCAGCAGCCCCGGGACTAGCTCAGCCGGGGAGCTGTTTTTT
TRBD2 . TRBJ2-3 TRBV7-6 CASSSWTSGSATDTQYF TGTGCCAGCAGCTCCTGGACTAGCGGGAGCGCCACAGATACGCAGTATTTT
TRBD1 . TRBJ2-5 TRBV27 CASGQGAGETQYF TGTGCCAGCGGACAGGGTGCGGGAGAGACCCAGTACTTC
. . TRBJ2-7 TRBV27 CASSLIGQGRWGEQYF TGTGCCAGCAGTTTAATCGGGCAGGGAAGGTGGGGCGAGCAGTACTTC
TRBD1 . TRBJ2-5 TRBV7-2 CASSFAQGEETQYF TGTGCCAGCAGCTTCGCACAGGGGGAAGAGACCCAGTACTTC
TRBD1 few TRBJ2-7 TRBV4-1 CASSQEGQPYEQYF TGCGCCAGCAGCCAAGAGGGACAGCCCTACGAGCAGTACTTC
. . TRBJ2-5 TRBV6-4 CASPPPGVGETQYF TGTGCCAGCCCCCCACCGGGAGTCGGTGAGACCCAGTACTTC
. . TRBJ2-3 TRBV7-2 CASSLTQGTDTQYF TGTGCCAGCAGCTTGACGCAGGGCACAGATACGCAGTATTTT
. . TRBJ1-1 TRBV28 CASSSGDPMNTEAFF TGTGCCAGCAGTTCAGGGGACCCCATGAACACTGAAGCTTTCTTT
TRBD1 once TRBJ1-4 TRBV15 CATSRDRGTGEKLFF TGTGCCACCAGCAGAGATCGAGGGACAGGTGAAAAACTGTTTTTT
TRBD1 . TRBJ2-7 TRBV2 CAGSTGGHEQYF TGTGCCGGCTCGACAGGGGGCCACGAGCAGTACTTC
. . TRBJ2-2 TRBV5-1 CASSPTRVNAGELFF TGCGCCAGCAGCCCCACCAGGGTGAACGCCGGGGAGCTGTTTTTT
TRBD2 . TRBJ2-7 TRBV4-1 CASSPTSGRTYEQYF TGCGCCAGCAGCCCCACTAGCGGGAGAACCTACGAGCAGTACTTC
. . TRBJ2-6 TRBV5-1 CASSLTSPSGANVLTF TGCGCCAGCAGCTTGACTAGCCCGTCTGGGGCCAACGTCCTGACTTTC
. . TRBJ1-1 TRBV28 CASSLPGGMAAFF TGTGCCAGCAGTTTACCCGGGGGAATGGCAGCTTTCTTT
. . TRBJ2-3 TRBV29-1 CSVENPGGSDTQYF TGCAGCGTTGAAAACCCAGGGGGGTCAGATACGCAGTATTTT
. . TRBJ2-3 TRBV9 CASSGSEAPRASTDTQYF TGTGCCAGCAGCGGCTCTGAGGCCCCTAGAGCTAGCACAGATACGCAGTATTTT
. . TRBJ2-7 TRBV30 CAWSRFSVTGYEQYF TGTGCCTGGAGCCGATTTAGCGTGACAGGCTACGAGCAGTACTTC
TRBD1 . TRBJ2-5 TRBV7-2 CASSSQGVETQYF TGTGCCAGCAGCTCGCAGGGGGTGGAGACCCAGTACTTC
. . TRBJ2-1 TRBV11-2 CASSSTEYEQFF TGTGCCAGCAGCTCGACTGAGTATGAGCAGTTCTTC
. . TRBJ2-7 TRBV5-1 CASSLALGGPMEQYF TGCGCCAGCAGCTTGGCCTTGGGGGGGCCGATGGAGCAGTACTTC
. . TRBJ1-2 TRBV6-1 CASSEWYRRLDYGYTF TGTGCCAGCAGTGAATGGTACCGCAGGTTGGACTATGGCTACACCTTC
. . TRBJ1-4 TRBV10-1 CARTQAPNEKLFF TGCGCCAGGACACAGGCTCCTAATGAAAAACTGTTTTTT
TRBD2 . TRBJ2-7 TRBV5-1 CASSPTSGASYEQYF TGCGCCAGCAGCCCAACTAGCGGAGCCTCCTACGAGCAGTACTTC
. . TRBJ2-3 TRBV10-1 CASSELMDTQYF TGCGCCAGCAGTGAGCTTATGGATACGCAGTATTTT
. . TRBJ1-4 TRBV15 CATSRASTNEKLFF TGTGCCACCAGCAGAGCATCAACTAATGAAAAACTGTTTTTT
. . TRBJ1-2 TRBV5-6 CASAGHILYGYTF TGTGCCAGCGCGGGCCATATTCTCTATGGCTACACCTTC